This note documents a single TCR beta chain sequence. Its target is not known. These data belong to a study of CD8 T cells in Susac syndrome. Study-wide points: The TCR sequencing and HLA analysis in the study involved a relatively small number of individuals, as the study acknowledged.

The V segment lost 5 bases and the J segment 11 bases; nucleotides outside the gene matches: 5. Germline V lookup: CDR1 SGHTA, CDR2 FQGNSA. The CDR3 has 12 amino acids. An amount of RNA that ranged from roughly 0.45 to 1 ug was reverse transcribed with random hexamers. Coverage of TCR beta CDR3 amplification by immunoSEQ multiplex PCR extended to 54 Vbeta and 13 Jbeta. TCRdb reanalysed the immunoSEQ multiplex PCR reads using MiXCR and keeps one entry per CDR3 protein. Of approximately 160,000 distinct CDR3 sequences listed, roughly 95% are singletons. Sequencing was done on a sample of CD4+ T cells from PBMCs. The sequence came from a human donor with multiple sclerosis. The J gene is TRBJ1-1, the V gene TRBV7-2; 10 bases fit TRBD1. CDR3: CASSPGTGAAFF. The CDR3 coding sequence is TGTGCCAGCAGCCCCGGGACAGGGGCGGCTTTCTTT.